This T cell receptor beta chain derives from a study of cytomegalovirus exposure and HLA in healthy donors. Whole-study results and caveats: There were under 200 TCR beta chains listed as cytomegalovirus-associated. Later, an analysis found that TCR clusters from the first cohort tended to co-occur in the 120 or so validation repertoires. Both high specificity and high sensitivity reportedly marked the classifier's diagnosis of cytomegalovirus status.

CDR1 is LNHDA, CDR2 SQIVND, per germline (reference sequence). This CDR3 has 15 amino acids. The V gene lost 7 bases and the J gene lost 5 bases, with 18 bases spanning the gap. Concerning this clone itself: Antigen specificity is unknown.

The table came from immunoSEQ multiplex PCR; TCRdb's copy has only in-frame clones and leaves some out. The sample records roughly 56,000 clones, roughly 91% being singletons. Material for sequencing was PBMCs. The chain has TRBV19 and TRBJ2-1; TRBD2 is a possible D gene (6 bases). This receptor was taken from a woman under 40 in good health and CMV-seronegative. Here the CDR3 DNA reads TGTGCCAGTACCGTCGACCAGCGGGCAAACAATGAGCAGTTCTTC. Residues: CASTVDQRANNEQFF.